This T cell receptor beta chain stems from a study of blood T cell repertoires in COVID-19. Whole-study context: T cells, B-cell-depleted T cells, or PBMCs provided the cDNA or gDNA that served as material.

Germline CDR1 is SGHAT and CDR2 is FQNNGV. The CDR3 length is 18 residues. V dropped 6 bases and J dropped 7; count of bases not matched to a gene: 16. In the source study's methods: Scientists estimated how many nucleated cells there were by amplifying reference gene primers. Only in-frame clones appear in the TCRdb table, and some are missing; sequencing was by immunoSEQ multiplex PCR. The DNA was the basis for D and trimming; V, J and clone size are from that table. This sample has tens of thousands of clones; about 88% occur once, and the top ten carry 7% to 7.5%. This clonotype was obtained from a man aged 55 to 69 with acute or convalescent COVID-19. The rearrangement uses TRBV11-2 and TRBJ2-4; 12 nucleotides align to TRBD1. The sample taken for sequencing was peripheral blood. This CDR3 is CASRQPAGTGGGRNIQYF. The DNA of the CDR3 is TGTGCCAGCAGGCAACCGGCCGGGACAGGGGGCGGTAGGAACATTCAGTACTTC.